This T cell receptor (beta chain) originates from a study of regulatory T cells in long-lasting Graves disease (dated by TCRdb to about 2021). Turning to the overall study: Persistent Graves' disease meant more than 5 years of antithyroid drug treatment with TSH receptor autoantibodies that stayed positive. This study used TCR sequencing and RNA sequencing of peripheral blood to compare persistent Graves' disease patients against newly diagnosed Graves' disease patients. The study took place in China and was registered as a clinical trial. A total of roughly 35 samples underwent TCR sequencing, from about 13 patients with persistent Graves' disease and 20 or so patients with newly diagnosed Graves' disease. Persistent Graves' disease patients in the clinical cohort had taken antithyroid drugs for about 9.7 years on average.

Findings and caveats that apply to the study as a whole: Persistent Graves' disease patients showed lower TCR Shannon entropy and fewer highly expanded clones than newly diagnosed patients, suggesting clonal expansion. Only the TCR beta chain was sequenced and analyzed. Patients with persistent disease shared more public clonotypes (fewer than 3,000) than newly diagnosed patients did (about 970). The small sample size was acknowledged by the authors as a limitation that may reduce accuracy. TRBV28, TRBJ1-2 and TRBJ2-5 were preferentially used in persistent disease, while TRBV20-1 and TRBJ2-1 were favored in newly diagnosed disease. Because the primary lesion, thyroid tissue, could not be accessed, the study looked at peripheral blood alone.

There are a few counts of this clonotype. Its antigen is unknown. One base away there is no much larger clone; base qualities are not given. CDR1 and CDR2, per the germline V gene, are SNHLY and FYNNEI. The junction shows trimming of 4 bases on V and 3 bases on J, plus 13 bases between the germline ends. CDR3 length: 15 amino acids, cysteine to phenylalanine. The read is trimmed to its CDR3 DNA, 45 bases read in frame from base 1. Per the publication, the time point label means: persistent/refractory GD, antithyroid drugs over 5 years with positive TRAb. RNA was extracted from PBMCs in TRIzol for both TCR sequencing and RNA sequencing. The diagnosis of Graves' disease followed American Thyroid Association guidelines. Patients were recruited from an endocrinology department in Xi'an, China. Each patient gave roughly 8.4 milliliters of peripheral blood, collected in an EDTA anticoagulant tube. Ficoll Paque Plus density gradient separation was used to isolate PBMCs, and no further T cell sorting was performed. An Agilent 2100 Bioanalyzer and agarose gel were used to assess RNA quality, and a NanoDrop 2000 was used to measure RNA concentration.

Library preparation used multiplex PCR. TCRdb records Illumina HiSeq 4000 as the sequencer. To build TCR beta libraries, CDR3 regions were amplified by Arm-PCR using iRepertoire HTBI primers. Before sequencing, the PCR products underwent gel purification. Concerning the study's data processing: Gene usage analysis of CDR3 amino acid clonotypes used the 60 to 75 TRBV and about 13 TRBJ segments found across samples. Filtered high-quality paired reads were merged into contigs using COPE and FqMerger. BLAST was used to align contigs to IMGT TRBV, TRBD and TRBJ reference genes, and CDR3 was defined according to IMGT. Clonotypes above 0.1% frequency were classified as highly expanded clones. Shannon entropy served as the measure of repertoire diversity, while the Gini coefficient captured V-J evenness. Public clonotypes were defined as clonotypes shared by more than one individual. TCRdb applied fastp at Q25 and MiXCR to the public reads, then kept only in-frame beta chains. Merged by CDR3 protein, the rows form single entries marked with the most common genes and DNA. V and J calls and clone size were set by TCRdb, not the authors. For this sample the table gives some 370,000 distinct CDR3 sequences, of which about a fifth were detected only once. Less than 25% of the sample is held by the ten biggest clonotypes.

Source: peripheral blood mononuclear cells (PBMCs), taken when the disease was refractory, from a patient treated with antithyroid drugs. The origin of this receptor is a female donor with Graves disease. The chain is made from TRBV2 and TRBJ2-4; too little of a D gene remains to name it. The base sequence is TGTGCCAGCAGTGCGTGGCTGGACGACAAAAACATTCAGTACTTC. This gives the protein CASSAWLDDKNIQYF. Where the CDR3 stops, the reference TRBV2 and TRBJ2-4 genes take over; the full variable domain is EPEVTQTPSHQVTQMGQEVILRCVPISNHLYFYWYRQILGQKVEFLVSFYNNEISEKSEIFDDQFSVERPDGSNFTLKIRSTKLEDSAMYFCASSAWLDDKNIQYFGAGTRLSVL.